This record looks at one T cell receptor (beta chain) sequence and its context. Some clones are missing from TCRdb's copy, which holds only in-frame ones; the method was immunoSEQ multiplex PCR. The data hold 150,000 to 200,000 clones, with around 85% observed a single time. The sample belongs to a study of blood T cell repertoires in COVID-19. Study-wide context: T cells, B-cell-depleted T cells, or PBMCs provided the cDNA or gDNA that served as material.

The CDR3 sequence is 15 residues long. CDR1 is MDHEN, CDR2 SYDVKM, per germline. J gave up 8 bases and V 7 bases, and 13 bases lay outside the gene matches. Sequencing used peripheral blood. This receptor was identified in a man in his fifties who had recovered from COVID-19. The V gene is TRBV28, the J gene TRBJ2-2; 7 bases map to TRBD1. DNA of the CDR3: TGTGCCAGCACACCCGGGACAGAGGTCGGTGGGGAGCTGTTTTTT. Translation: CASTPGTEVGGELFF.